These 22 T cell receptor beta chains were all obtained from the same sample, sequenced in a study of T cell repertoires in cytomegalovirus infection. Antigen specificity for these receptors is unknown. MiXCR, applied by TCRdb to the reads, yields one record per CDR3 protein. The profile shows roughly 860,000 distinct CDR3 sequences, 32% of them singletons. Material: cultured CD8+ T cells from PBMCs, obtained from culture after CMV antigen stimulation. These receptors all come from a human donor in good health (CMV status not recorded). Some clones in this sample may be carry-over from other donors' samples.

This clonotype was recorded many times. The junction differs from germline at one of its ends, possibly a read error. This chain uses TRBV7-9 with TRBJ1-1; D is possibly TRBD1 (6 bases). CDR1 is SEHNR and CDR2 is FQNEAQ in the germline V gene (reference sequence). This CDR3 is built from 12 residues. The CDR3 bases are TGCGCCAGCAGCTTGGCCGGGACAGAAGCTTTCTTT. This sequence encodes CASSLAGTEAFF.

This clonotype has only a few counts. The CDR3 DNA is TGTGCCAGCCCGCTGAGGACTGAAGCTTTCTTT. It yields the protein CASPLRTEAFF. The chain has TRBV6-1 and TRBJ1-1; D remains ambiguous. This CDR3 comprises 11 residues. CDR1 is MNHNS and CDR2 is SASEGT in the germline V gene. Trimming stripped 8 bases from V and 5 bases from J, with 9 bases between.

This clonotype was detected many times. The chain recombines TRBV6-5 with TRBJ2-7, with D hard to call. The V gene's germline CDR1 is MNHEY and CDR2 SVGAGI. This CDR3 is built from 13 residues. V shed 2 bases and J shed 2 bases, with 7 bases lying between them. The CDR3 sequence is CASSYGATYEQYF. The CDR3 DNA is TGTGCCAGCAGTTACGGCGCAACCTACGAGCAGTACTTC.

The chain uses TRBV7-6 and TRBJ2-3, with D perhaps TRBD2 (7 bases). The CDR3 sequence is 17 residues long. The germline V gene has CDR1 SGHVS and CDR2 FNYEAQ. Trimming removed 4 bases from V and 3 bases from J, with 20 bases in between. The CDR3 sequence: CASSSPVRGGRTDTQYF. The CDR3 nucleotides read TGTGCCAGCAGCTCTCCCGTTAGGGGGGGGAGGACAGATACGCAGTATTTT. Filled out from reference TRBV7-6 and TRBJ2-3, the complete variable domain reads GAGVSQSPRYKVTKRGQDVALRCDPISGHVSLYWYRQALGQGPEFLTYFNYEAQQDKSGLPNDRFSAERPEGSISTLTIQRTEQRDSAMYRCASSSPVRGGRTDTQYFGPGTRLTVL.

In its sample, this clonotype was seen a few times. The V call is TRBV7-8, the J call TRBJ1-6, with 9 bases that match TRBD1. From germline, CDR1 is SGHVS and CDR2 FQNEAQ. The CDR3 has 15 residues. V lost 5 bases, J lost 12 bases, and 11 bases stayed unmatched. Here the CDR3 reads CASSAGPGQGLPLHF. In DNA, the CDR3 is TGTGCCAGCAGCGCCGGCCCGGGACAGGGATTACCCCTCCACTTT.

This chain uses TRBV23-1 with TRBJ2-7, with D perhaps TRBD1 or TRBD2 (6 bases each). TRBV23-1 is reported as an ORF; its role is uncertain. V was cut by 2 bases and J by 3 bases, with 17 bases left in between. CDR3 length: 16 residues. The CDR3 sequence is CASSQAGGTRDYEQYF. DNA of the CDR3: TGCGCCAGCAGTCAAGCTGGGGGGACAAGAGACTACGAGCAGTACTTC.

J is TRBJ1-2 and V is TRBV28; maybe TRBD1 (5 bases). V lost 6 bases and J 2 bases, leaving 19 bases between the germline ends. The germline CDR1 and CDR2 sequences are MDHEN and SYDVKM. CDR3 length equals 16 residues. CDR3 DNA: TGTGCCAGCAGCCCGCGGGGGAATGCACCGAACTATGGCTACACCTTC. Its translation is CASSPRGNAPNYGYTF.

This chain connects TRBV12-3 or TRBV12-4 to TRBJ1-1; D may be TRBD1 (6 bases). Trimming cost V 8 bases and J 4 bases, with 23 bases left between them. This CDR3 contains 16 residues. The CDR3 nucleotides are TGTGCCAGCGCCCTAACAGGGTACATTTCGACCACTGAAGCTTTCTTT. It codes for CASALTGYISTTEAFF.

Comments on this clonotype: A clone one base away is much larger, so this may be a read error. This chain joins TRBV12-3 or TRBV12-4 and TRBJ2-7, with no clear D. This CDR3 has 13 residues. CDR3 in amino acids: CANSLTPFYEQYF. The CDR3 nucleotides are TGTGCCAACAGTTTAACCCCCTTCTACGAGCAGTACTTC.

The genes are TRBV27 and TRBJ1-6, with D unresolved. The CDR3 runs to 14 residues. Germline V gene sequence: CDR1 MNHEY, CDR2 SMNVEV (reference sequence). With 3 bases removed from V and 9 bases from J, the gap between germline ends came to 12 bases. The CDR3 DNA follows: TGTGCCAGCAGTTTTGGAGGGCACGGTTCACCCCTCCACTTT. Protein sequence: CASSFGGHGSPLHF.

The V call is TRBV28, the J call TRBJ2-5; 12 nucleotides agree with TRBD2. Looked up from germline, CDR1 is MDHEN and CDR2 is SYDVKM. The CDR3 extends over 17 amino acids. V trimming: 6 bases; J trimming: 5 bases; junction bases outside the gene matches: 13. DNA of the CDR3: TGTGCCAGCAGCCTAGGGCAACTAGCGGGGGGTACCGAGACCCAGTACTTC. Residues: CASSLGQLAGGTETQYF.

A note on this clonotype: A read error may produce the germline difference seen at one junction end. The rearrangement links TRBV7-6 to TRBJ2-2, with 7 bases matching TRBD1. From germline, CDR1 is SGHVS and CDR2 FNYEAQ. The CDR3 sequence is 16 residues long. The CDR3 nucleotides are TGTGCTAGCAGCCTCCAAGGGGGCGGAAACACCGGGGAGCTGTTTTTT. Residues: CASSLQGGGNTGELFF.

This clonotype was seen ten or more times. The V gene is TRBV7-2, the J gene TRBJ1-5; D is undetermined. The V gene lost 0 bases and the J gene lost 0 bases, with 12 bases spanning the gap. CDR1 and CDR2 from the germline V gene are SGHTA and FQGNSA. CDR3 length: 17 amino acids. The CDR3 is CASSLARQVYSNQPQHF. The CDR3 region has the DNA TGTGCCAGCAGCTTAGCGCGTCAGGTTTATAGCAATCAGCCCCAGCATTTT.

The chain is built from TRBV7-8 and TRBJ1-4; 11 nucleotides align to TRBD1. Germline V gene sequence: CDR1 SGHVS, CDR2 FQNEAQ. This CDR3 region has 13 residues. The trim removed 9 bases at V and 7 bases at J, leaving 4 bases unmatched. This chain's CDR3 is CASTDRGLEKLFF. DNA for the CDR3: TGTGCCAGTACGGACAGGGGGCTTGAAAAACTGTTTTTT.

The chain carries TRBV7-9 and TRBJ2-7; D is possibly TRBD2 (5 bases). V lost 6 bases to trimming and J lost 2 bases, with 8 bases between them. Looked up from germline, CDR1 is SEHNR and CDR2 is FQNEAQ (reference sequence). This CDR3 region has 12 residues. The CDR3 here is CASSGLAYEQYF. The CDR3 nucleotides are TGTGCCAGCAGTGGACTTGCCTACGAGCAGTACTTC.

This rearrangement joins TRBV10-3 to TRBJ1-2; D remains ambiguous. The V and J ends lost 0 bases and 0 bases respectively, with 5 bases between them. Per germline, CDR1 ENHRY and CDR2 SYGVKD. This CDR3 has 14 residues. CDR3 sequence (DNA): TGTGCCATCAGTGAGTCGCCCGCTAACTATGGCTACACCTTC. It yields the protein CAISESPANYGYTF.

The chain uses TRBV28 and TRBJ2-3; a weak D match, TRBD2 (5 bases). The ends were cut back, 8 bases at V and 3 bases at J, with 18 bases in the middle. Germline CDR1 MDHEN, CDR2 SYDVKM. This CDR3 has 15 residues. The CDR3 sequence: CASGSLEGGTDTQYF. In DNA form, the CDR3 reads TGTGCCAGCGGTTCCTTAGAGGGCGGGACAGATACGCAGTATTTT.

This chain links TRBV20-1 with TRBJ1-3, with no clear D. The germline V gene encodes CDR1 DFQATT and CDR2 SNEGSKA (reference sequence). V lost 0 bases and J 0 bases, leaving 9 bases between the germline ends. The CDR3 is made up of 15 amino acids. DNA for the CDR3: TGCAGTGCTAGAGAAAACGGGCCCTCTGGAAACACCATATATTTT. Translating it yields CSARENGPSGNTIYF.

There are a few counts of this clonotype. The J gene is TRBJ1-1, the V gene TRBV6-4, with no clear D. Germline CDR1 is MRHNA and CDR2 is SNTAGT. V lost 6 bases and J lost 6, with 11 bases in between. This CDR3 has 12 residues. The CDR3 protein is CASRTSGPEAFF. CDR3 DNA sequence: TGTGCCAGCAGAACTTCGGGCCCTGAAGCTTTCTTT.

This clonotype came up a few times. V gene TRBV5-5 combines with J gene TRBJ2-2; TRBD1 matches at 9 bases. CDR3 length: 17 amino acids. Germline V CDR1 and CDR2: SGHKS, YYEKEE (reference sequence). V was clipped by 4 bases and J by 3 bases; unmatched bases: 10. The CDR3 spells CASSRHPGTGHTGELFF. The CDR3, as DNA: TGTGCCAGCAGCCGACACCCCGGGACAGGGCACACCGGGGAGCTGTTTTTT.

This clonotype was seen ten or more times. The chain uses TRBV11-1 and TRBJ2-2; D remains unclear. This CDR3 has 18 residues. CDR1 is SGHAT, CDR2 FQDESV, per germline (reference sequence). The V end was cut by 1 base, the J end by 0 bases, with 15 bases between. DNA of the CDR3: TGTGCCAGCAGCTTAGATGGGCCCTTCTTTACGAACACCGGGGAGCTGTTTTTT. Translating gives CASSLDGPFFTNTGELFF.

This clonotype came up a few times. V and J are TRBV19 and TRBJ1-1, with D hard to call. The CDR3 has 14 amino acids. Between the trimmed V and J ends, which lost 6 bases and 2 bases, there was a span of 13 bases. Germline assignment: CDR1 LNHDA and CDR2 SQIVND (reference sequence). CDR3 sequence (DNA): TGTGCCAGTAGCACCGGGGAGGGCAACACTGAAGCTTTCTTT. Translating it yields CASSTGEGNTEAFF.